Here is one T cell receptor (beta chain) with its context. V lost 0 bases and J 0 bases, leaving 8 bases between the germline ends. This CDR3 region has 15 residues. Germline CDR1 MNHNY, CDR2 SVGAGI (reference sequence). The sample originates from a study of blood T cell repertoires in COVID-19. The authors' processing: Amplified reference gene primers provided the basis for estimating nucleated cell counts. Libraries were prepared by immunoSEQ multiplex PCR; TCRdb keeps only in-frame clonotypes and omits some of them. From that table come the V and J calls and clone size; the DNA was used to work out D and trimming. The sample records around 81,000 clones, 88% being singletons.

This clonotype originated in a woman of 80 years or more with acute or convalescent COVID-19. What was sequenced was peripheral blood. V is TRBV6-6 and J is TRBJ1-1, with D hard to call. The CDR3, as DNA: TGTGCCAGCAGTTACTCTCCGGGTATGAACACTGAAGCTTTCTTT. Translated, it gives CASSYSPGMNTEAFF.